The 22 T cell receptor beta chains in this list originate from one sample, sequenced in a study of identical twins. TCRdb analysed the 5' RACE reads with MiXCR anew, one entry per CDR3 protein. The repertoire holds 600,000 to 700,000 distinct CDR3 sequences, with 20% to 25% as singletons. The sample was also linked to a second study, of T cells expressing NK-cell markers.

Sequencing input: PBMCs. The receptor set was obtained from a woman aged 18-35 years in good health.

This sequence joins TRBV20-1 and TRBJ1-3; D is unclear. This CDR3 region has 13 residues. CDR1 and CDR2 from the germline V gene are DFQATT and SNEGSKA (reference sequence). V dropped 3 bases and J dropped 6 bases, with 12 bases sitting between them. CDR3 sequence: CSASTLGLNTIYF. CDR3 bases: TGCAGTGCTAGCACCTTGGGCTTAAACACCATATATTTT.

This clonotype was picked up many times. The gene calls are TRBV20-1 and TRBJ2-1; D may be TRBD2 (6 bases). The CDR3 runs 15 residues. Deletions cut 0 bases from V and 0 bases from J, with 9 bases between. Germline V gene lookup returns CDR1 DFQATT and CDR2 SNEGSKA (reference sequence). Here the CDR3 DNA reads TGCAGTGCTAGAGATGTGGAGGGCTCCTACAATGAGCAGTTCTTC. This gives the protein CSARDVEGSYNEQFF.

This clonotype showed up many times. This chain joins TRBV11-3 and TRBJ2-3, with 8 nucleotides matching TRBD2. V lost 0 bases and J lost 5; bases outside the gene matches: 7. The CDR3 extends over 16 amino acids. CDR1 and CDR2 (germline): SGHNT, YENEEA. CDR3 amino acids: CASSLETSEVGDTQYF. In DNA form, the CDR3 reads TGTGCCAGCAGCTTAGAGACTAGCGAAGTCGGAGATACGCAGTATTTT.

This rearrangement joins TRBV12-3 or TRBV12-4 to TRBJ1-3; 11 positions agree with TRBD1. The CDR3 spans 16 residues. Trimming at V came to 2 bases and at J to 7 bases, leaving 7 bases not matched to a gene. The CDR3 protein is CASSLRTGGLANTIYF. The CDR3 DNA reads as TGTGCCAGCAGTTTAAGGACAGGGGGCCTAGCGAACACCATATATTTT.

This clonotype came up many times. The chain has TRBV7-9 and TRBJ2-1; D uncertain. The V end lost 6 bases, the J end lost 5 bases, and 8 bases lay between the germline ends. CDR3 length: 12 amino acids. Germline CDR1 reads SEHNR; CDR2 reads FQNEAQ (reference sequence). As DNA, the CDR3 is TGTGCCAGCAGGACCTCTGACAATGAGCAGTTCTTC. Its protein is CASRTSDNEQFF.

This clonotype was detected a few times. This chain connects TRBV21-1 to TRBJ2-1. TRBV21-1 is termed a pseudogene. CDR3 length: 11 residues. CDR3 bases: TGTGCCAGCAGAGAGACGTCGGTCCTGCGTTTC. It specifies CASRETSVLRF.

This clonotype was recorded a few times. The chain couples TRBV20-1 to TRBJ2-3; TRBD2 is a possible D gene (7 bases). Deletions cut 1 base from V and 3 bases from J, with 11 bases between. CDR1 is DFQATT and CDR2 is SNEGSKA in the germline V gene (reference sequence). The CDR3 loop spans 14 amino acids. CDR3 in DNA: TGCAGTGCTAGAGCGGGGGGCTTTACAGATACGCAGTATTTT. It translates to CSARAGGFTDTQYF.

CDR3 sequence: CASSQGPSSGTGDTQYF. CDR3 DNA sequence: TGCGCCAGCAGCCAAGGGCCCTCTAGCGGGACAGGGGATACGCAGTATTTT. V gene TRBV4-3 combines with J gene TRBJ2-3; TRBD1 or TRBD2 may be the D gene (9 bases each). Germline-derived CDR1 and CDR2 are LGHNA and YSLEER. CDR3 length: 17 amino acids. Trimming took off 1 base at V and 6 bases at J, with 20 bases between the two ends.

This chain connects TRBV12-3 or TRBV12-4 to TRBJ2-1; 8 nucleotides agree with TRBD1. Trimming took 1 base from V and 1 from J; bases not matched to a gene: 12. This CDR3 region has 19 residues. CDR3: CASSLGAGGARGSYNEQFF. CDR3 bases: TGTGCCAGCAGTTTAGGGGCAGGGGGCGCGAGGGGGTCCTACAATGAGCAGTTCTTC.

The V and J genes are TRBV30 and TRBJ2-4; 7 nucleotides line up with TRBD2. The V and J ends lost 1 base and 6 bases, in that order; junction bases with no gene match: 3. Germline lookup yields CDR1 GTSNPN and CDR2 SVGIG (reference sequence). The CDR3 totals 13 residues. This CDR3 is CAWSGGSANIQYF. CDR3 nucleotides: TGTGCCTGGAGTGGCGGGAGCGCAAACATTCAGTACTTC. Looking up the rest from reference TRBV30 and TRBJ2-4 gives the full variable domain: SQTIHQWPATLVQPVGSPLSLECTVEGTSNPNLYWYRQAAGRGLQLLFYSVGIGQISSEVPQNLSASRPQDRQFILSSKKLLLSDSGFYLCAWSGGSANIQYFGAGTRLSVL.

The rearrangement links TRBV7-3 to TRBJ1-6; 8 bases are shared with TRBD1. J was trimmed by 7 bases and V by 2 bases; bases with no gene match: 1. Germline V lookup: CDR1 SGHTA, CDR2 FQGTGA. This CDR3 spans 14 amino acids. The CDR3 DNA follows: TGTGCCAGCAGCTTACCAGGGGGCAATTCACCCCTCCACTTT. This gives the protein CASSLPGGNSPLHF.

This clonotype has ten or more counts. The chain has TRBV12-3 or TRBV12-4 and TRBJ2-7; TRBD2 might be the D (5 bases). The CDR3 is made up of 15 amino acids. V was cut by 3 bases and J by 2 bases, with 14 bases left in between. CDR3 DNA sequence: TGTGCCAGCAGTTTGCGGCAGACCGGGGCCTACGAGCAGTACTTC. Amino acid sequence: CASSLRQTGAYEQYF.

Only a few counts were recorded for this clonotype. This sequence joins TRBV14 and TRBJ2-1, with a tentative D call TRBD2 (6 bases). Germline-derived CDR1 and CDR2 are SGHDN and FVKESK. The CDR3 sequence is 14 residues long. Deletions cut 1 base from V and 9 bases from J, with 13 bases between. The DNA for the CDR3 is TGTGCCAGCAGCCAAGTTGGGGGGTTCGGTGAGCAGTTCTTC. Protein product: CASSQVGGFGEQFF.

This clonotype has only a few counts. The rearrangement uses TRBV4-1 and TRBJ2-1, with 11 bases that match TRBD2. V lost 4 bases and J lost 4; bases outside the gene matches: 6. CDR1 is MGHRA and CDR2 is YSYEKL in the germline V gene. The CDR3 covers 16 residues. This chain's CDR3 is CASSLTTSGRYNEQFF. The CDR3 DNA reads TGCGCCAGCAGCCTGACTACTAGCGGGAGATACAATGAGCAGTTCTTC.

This clonotype was seen a handful of times. The V call is TRBV5-1, the J call TRBJ2-2, with TRBD2 matching over 7 bases. This CDR3 is 17 amino acids long. Trimming took 1 base from V and 7 from J; bases not matched to a gene: 13. The germline CDR1 and CDR2 sequences are SGHRS and YFSETQ. The CDR3 sequence: CASSLMMSGGSGGELFF. For the CDR3, the DNA is TGCGCCAGCAGCTTGATGATGTCGGGCGGGAGTGGCGGGGAGCTGTTTTTT.

The V and J genes are TRBV25-1 and TRBJ2-7; D might be TRBD2 (7 bases). The V gene lost 0 bases and the J gene lost 12 bases, with 18 bases spanning the gap. CDR3 size: 14 residues. Germline-derived CDR1 and CDR2 are MGHDK and SYGVNS. The CDR3: CASSEYGGGLDLYF. The CDR3 DNA follows: TGTGCCAGCAGTGAATATGGGGGGGGCCTTGATTTGTACTTC.

The chain has TRBV20-1 and TRBJ1-1; D call uncertain. The CDR3 has 13 amino acids. Trimming pared 4 bases from V and 2 bases from J, leaving 11 bases between. Germline lookup yields CDR1 DFQATT and CDR2 SNEGSKA (reference sequence). CDR3 residues: CSANLDINTEAFF. In DNA form, the CDR3 reads TGCAGTGCTAACCTAGACATTAACACTGAAGCTTTCTTT.

At least ten counts were recorded for this clonotype. The chain carries TRBV6-1 and TRBJ2-7; TRBD1 might be the D (5 bases). Germline CDR1 and CDR2: MNHNS and SASEGT. With 4 bases removed from V and 0 bases from J, the gap between germline ends came to 7 bases. CDR3 length equals 13 residues. The CDR3, as DNA: TGTGCCAGCAGTGTGGACAACTCCTACGAGCAGTACTTC. Protein: CASSVDNSYEQYF.

On this clonotype itself: With a much larger clone just one base away, this may be a read error. The rearrangement joins TRBV12-3 or TRBV12-4 to TRBJ1-1, with D maybe TRBD1 (5 bases). The CDR3 totals 14 residues. V was pared by 6 bases and J by 4 bases, with 15 bases between. The CDR3 nucleotides are TGTGCCAGCAGCCTGGGGGAAGGGTTCACTGAAGCTTTCTTT. This gives the protein CASSLGEGFTEAFF.

The gene calls are TRBV7-9 and TRBJ2-3, with TRBD1 matching over 9 bases. The CDR3 has 16 amino acids. In germline, CDR1 is SEHNR, CDR2 FQNEAQ (reference sequence). The V and J ends lost 3 bases and 0 bases, in that order; junction bases with no gene match: 4. The CDR3 loop reads CASSFTGGESTDTQYF. In DNA form, the CDR3 reads TGTGCCAGCAGCTTTACAGGGGGCGAAAGCACAGATACGCAGTATTTT.

The chain carries TRBV5-5 and TRBJ1-1; maybe TRBD1 (6 bases). The germline V gene encodes CDR1 SGHKS and CDR2 YYEKEE (reference sequence). V lost 4 bases to trimming and J lost 8 bases, with 12 bases between them. This CDR3 has 12 residues. The CDR3 coding sequence is TGTGCCAGCAGCGGCTTTCAGGGGGAAGCTTTCTTT. This encodes CASSGFQGEAFF.

V usage is TRBV5-1 and J usage is TRBJ2-1; 8 nucleotides align to TRBD1. The CDR3 has 16 residues. After removal of 0 bases from V and 2 bases from J, the junction contained 4 bases not matched to a gene. Germline CDR1 and CDR2: SGHRS and YFSETQ. CDR3 nucleotide sequence: TGCGCCAGCAGCTTGGAACCGACAGGGGCCTACAATGAGCAGTTCTTC. Translating gives CASSLEPTGAYNEQFF.